The 29 T cell receptor beta chains listed next were all sequenced from one sample in a study of shared clonotypes between healthy human individuals. Clones were sequenced by immunoSEQ multiplex PCR, and TCRdb holds only the in-frame ones, with some missing. The sample holds millions of clones, more than 80% seen once. The specimen was naive CD4+ T cells sorted from blood. Regarding subset: CD45RA+ positively selected. These TCRs come from a man aged 18 to 35 in good health.

The chain uses TRBV19 and TRBJ2-3; 9 nucleotides align to TRBD2. J gave up 1 base and V 3 bases, and 11 bases lay outside the gene matches. CDR3 length: 18 residues. Germline values: CDR1 LNHDA, CDR2 SQIVND (reference sequence). CDR3 loop: CASSINLAGYVGTDTQYF. CDR3 DNA: TGTGCCAGTAGTATTAATCTAGCGGGATATGTTGGCACAGATACGCAGTATTTT.

The rearrangement joins TRBV6-1 to TRBJ2-7; 11 bases are a match to TRBD1. Germline V gene sequence: CDR1 MNHNS, CDR2 SASEGT. With 6 bases clipped from V and 5 bases from J, the junction kept 3 bases outside the gene matches. This CDR3 spans 13 amino acids. The CDR3 region is CASSRDRGDEQYF. The CDR3 DNA follows: TGTGCCAGCAGCCGGGACAGGGGGGACGAGCAGTACTTC.

The rearrangement uses TRBV11-2 and TRBJ2-5, with no clear D. Germline V gene data show CDR1 as SGHAT and CDR2 as FQNNGV. CDR3 length: 14 residues. Trimming cost V 1 base and J 5 bases, with 11 bases left between them. In DNA form, the CDR3 reads TGTGCCAGCAGCTTAGCTTTAGTTGGGGAGACCCAGTACTTC. The encoded protein is CASSLALVGETQYF. The complete variable domain, with remaining parts taken from reference TRBV11-2 and TRBJ2-5, reads EAGVAQSPRYKIIEKRQSVAFWCNPISGHATLYWYQQILGQGPKLLIQFQNNGVVDDSQLPKDRFSAERLKGVDSTLKIQPAKLEDSAVYLCASSLALVGETQYFGPGTRLLVL.

The gene calls are TRBV7-2 and TRBJ1-2, with 10 positions matching TRBD1. The V and J ends lost 5 bases and 5 bases, in that order; junction bases with no gene match: 14. This CDR3 region has 17 residues. Germline V gives CDR1 SGHTA, CDR2 FQGNSA. The CDR3 protein is CASSARQGAEAGYGYTF. In DNA form, the CDR3 reads TGTGCCAGCAGCGCAAGACAGGGGGCCGAGGCCGGGTATGGCTACACCTTC.

This chain connects TRBV11-1 to TRBJ2-7; D is possibly TRBD2 (5 bases). Germline V CDR1 and CDR2: SGHAT, FQDESV (reference sequence). CDR3 length: 13 amino acids. With 1 base removed from V and 8 bases from J, the gap between germline ends came to 12 bases. The CDR3: CASSLGRFLQQYF. The DNA for the CDR3 is TGTGCCAGCAGCTTAGGGAGGTTCCTTCAGCAGTACTTC.

The genes are TRBV30 and TRBJ2-1; perhaps TRBD1 as D (5 bases). Germline V gene data show CDR1 as GTSNPN and CDR2 as SVGIG (reference sequence). CDR3 length: 12 amino acids. Trimming left V 4 bases short and J 11 bases short, with 15 bases between. The chain's CDR3 is CAWMGPALQQFF. The CDR3 DNA follows: TGTGCCTGGATGGGGCCCGCGCTCCAGCAGTTCTTC.

This chain joins TRBV6-5 and TRBJ2-7; D remains unclear. CDR1 and CDR2 (germline): MNHEY, SVGAGI. The germline V and J ends were trimmed by 5 bases and 2 bases, with 10 bases remaining between them. CDR3 length: 13 amino acids. CDR3 protein: CASSRTLPYEQYF. The CDR3 nucleotides read TGTGCCAGCAGTCGGACCCTCCCCTACGAGCAGTACTTC.

The chain recombines TRBV29-1 with TRBJ2-7, with 7 bases identical to TRBD1. Germline trimming cut 5 bases from V and 7 bases from J; bases unmatched to any gene: 5. The CDR3 is 11 residues long. In germline, CDR1 is SQVTM, CDR2 ANQGSEA. The CDR3 sequence: CSVRQGNEQYF. The CDR3, as DNA: TGCAGCGTTAGACAGGGTAATGAGCAGTACTTC.

This chain links TRBV15 with TRBJ2-7; D is ambiguous. Deletions cut 2 bases from V and 0 bases from J, with 8 bases between. The length of the CDR3 is 14 residues. The germline CDR1 and CDR2 sequences are LNHNV and YYDKDF (reference sequence). CDR3 region: CATSRRGNSYEQYF. The CDR3 DNA reads as TGTGCCACCAGCAGAAGAGGTAACTCCTACGAGCAGTACTTC.

This clone was detected only once. The chain joins TRBV20-1 to TRBJ1-2; weak D call: TRBD1 (5 bases). From germline, CDR1 is DFQATT and CDR2 SNEGSKA (reference sequence). The ends were cut back, 2 bases at V and 8 bases at J, with 9 bases in the middle. The CDR3 is made up of 11 amino acids. Here the CDR3 reads CSARQGVGYTF. The CDR3 DNA reads TGCAGTGCTAGACAGGGAGTCGGCTACACCTTC.

The chain employs TRBV6-6 and TRBJ2-1; 11 nucleotides line up with TRBD2. The CDR3 is made up of 14 amino acids. Trimming at V came to 3 bases and at J to 5 bases, leaving 0 bases not matched to a gene. Germline CDR1 and CDR2: MNHNY and SVGAGI (reference sequence). CDR3 sequence reads: CASSYSGRDNEQFF. The CDR3 DNA reads TGTGCCAGCAGTTATAGCGGGAGGGACAATGAGCAGTTCTTC.

This clone was found a few times. The chain recombines TRBV4-1 with TRBJ1-2, with TRBD1 matching 7 bases. There are 13 residues in the CDR3. From germline, CDR1 is MGHRA and CDR2 YSYEKL. The V gene end was trimmed by 6 bases and the J gene end by 3 bases; junction bases not matched to a gene: 4. The chain's CDR3 is CASRSGQHYGYTF. CDR3 sequence (DNA): TGCGCCAGCAGATCGGGACAGCACTATGGCTACACCTTC.

The chain uses TRBV5-6 and TRBJ1-1; 8 positions agree with TRBD1. This CDR3 has 13 amino acids. V lost 4 bases, J lost 4 bases, and 3 bases stayed unmatched. Germline CDR1 reads SGHDT; CDR2 reads YYEEEE. The CDR3, as DNA: TGTGCCAGCAGCGGAGACAGGGGCACTGAAGCTTTCTTT. Translating it yields CASSGDRGTEAFF.

With respect to this clone: A read error may account for a junction end that differs from germline. V and J are TRBV11-2 and TRBJ2-3, with a weak D call TRBD1 (5 bases). The CDR3 length is 12 residues. Looked up from germline, CDR1 is SGHAT and CDR2 is FQNNGV. Written as DNA, the CDR3 is TGTGCCAGCAGCAAACTCACAGGTACGCAGTATTTT. It yields the protein CASSKLTGTQYF.

This chain connects TRBV5-4 to TRBJ2-5; D unclear. V was pared by 4 bases and J by 5 bases, with 12 bases between. This CDR3 contains 13 residues. From germline, CDR1 is SGHNT and CDR2 YYREEE (reference sequence). The CDR3 DNA sequence: TGTGCCAGCAGCAGCCGCGCTTCCGAGACCCAGTACTTC. Translation gives CASSSRASETQYF.

The CDR3 spells CASMQDTPVAYEQYF. The CDR3 DNA reads as TGTGCCAGCATGCAGGACACCCCGGTGGCCTACGAGCAGTACTTC. The V gene is TRBV7-3, the J gene TRBJ2-7, with TRBD1 as a possible D gene (5 bases). The CDR3 is made up of 15 amino acids. Germline V CDR1 and CDR2: SGHTA, FQGTGA. Deletions cut 7 bases from V and 2 bases from J, with 18 bases between.

The J gene is TRBJ1-5, the V gene TRBV6-1; D is possibly TRBD1 (6 bases). CDR1 MNHNS and CDR2 SASEGT come from the germline V gene. V lost 5 bases and J 0 bases, leaving 11 bases between the germline ends. The CDR3 runs to 15 residues. The CDR3 here is CASSQGTTSNQPQHF. CDR3 coding DNA: TGTGCCAGCAGTCAAGGGACAACTAGCAATCAGCCCCAGCATTTT.

The chain has TRBV19 and TRBJ1-4; 8 nucleotides align to TRBD1. The CDR3 is made up of 17 amino acids. V lost 0 bases to trimming and J lost 0 bases; unmatched junction nucleotides: 3. CDR1 is LNHDA and CDR2 is SQIVND in the germline V gene (reference sequence). The CDR3: CASSIDATGATNEKLFF. Written as DNA, the CDR3 is TGTGCCAGTAGTATAGACGCGACAGGGGCAACTAATGAAAAACTGTTTTTT.

The gene calls are TRBV14 and TRBJ1-2; 9 positions agree with TRBD1. The ends lost 5 bases at V and 7 bases at J; junction bases unmatched: 5. From germline, CDR1 is SGHDN and CDR2 FVKESK. This CDR3 has 13 residues. CDR3 residues: CASSSQGAGGYTF. CDR3 coding DNA: TGTGCCAGCAGCTCACAGGGGGCTGGTGGCTACACCTTC.

This chain joins TRBV4-1 and TRBJ1-1; 9 bases fit TRBD1. Germline V lookup: CDR1 MGHRA, CDR2 YSYEKL. The CDR3 has 15 residues. V shed 4 bases, J shed 1 base, and the junction held 4 bases outside the gene matches. In nucleotides, the CDR3 is TGCGCCAGCAGCCGAGGGGGACAGGGGAACACTGAAGCTTTCTTT. This gives the protein CASSRGGQGNTEAFF.

This chain joins TRBV10-2 and TRBJ1-1; D is possibly TRBD1 (5 bases). Germline CDR1 is WSHSY and CDR2 is SAAADI. V lost 6 bases, J lost 6 bases, and 14 bases lay in between. The CDR3 consists of 13 residues. Here the CDR3 reads CASSRGGIPEAFF. CDR3 bases: TGCGCCAGCAGCCGGGGGGGGATCCCTGAAGCTTTCTTT.

V is TRBV19 and J is TRBJ1-5, with D uncertain. Per germline, CDR1 LNHDA and CDR2 SQIVND (reference sequence). The CDR3 is made up of 14 amino acids. V shed 5 bases and J shed 2 bases, with 10 bases lying between them. In DNA form, the CDR3 reads TGTGCCAGTAGTCCAGCCGGAGGCAATCAGCCCCAGCATTTT. Translating gives CASSPAGGNQPQHF.

To note about this clone: Distinct nucleotide sequences in the sample also encode this CDR3. J is TRBJ2-1 and V is TRBV7-9, with TRBD1 matching 9 bases. In germline, CDR1 is SEHNR, CDR2 FQNEAQ (reference sequence). CDR3 length equals 16 residues. V lost 5 bases and J lost 4; bases outside the gene matches: 9. CDR3 region: CASSRLRDRDYNEQFF. In DNA form, the CDR3 reads TGTGCCAGCAGCCGGCTCCGGGACAGGGATTACAATGAGCAGTTCTTC.

The chain recombines TRBV6-1 with TRBJ2-3; D is uncertain. Trimming left V 7 bases short and J 2 bases short, with 4 bases between. This CDR3 contains 11 residues. Per germline, CDR1 MNHNS and CDR2 SASEGT. CDR3 nucleotides: TGTGCCAGCATGGACACAGATACGCAGTATTTT. Protein product: CASMDTDTQYF.

The CDR3 loop is CASSLYVGETYEQYF. CDR3 DNA sequence: TGTGCCAGCAGTTTATACGTAGGGGAAACCTACGAGCAGTACTTC. The V call is TRBV27, the J call TRBJ2-7; a possible D gene is TRBD1 (5 bases). The length of the CDR3 is 15 residues. Germline V gene sequence: CDR1 MNHEY, CDR2 SMNVEV (reference sequence). The V end was cut by 1 base, the J end by 2 bases, with 12 bases between.

The chain combines TRBV30 with TRBJ2-7; no clear D. The CDR3 is made up of 15 amino acids. Germline CDR1 is GTSNPN and CDR2 is SVGIG (reference sequence). V lost 0 bases to trimming and J lost 2 bases, with 14 bases between them. The CDR3 region has the DNA TGTGCCTGGAGTGTAAGGGCCGCAAATCCCTACGAGCAGTACTTC. This codes for CAWSVRAANPYEQYF.

This clone was seen just once. The rearrangement joins TRBV5-4 to TRBJ1-2, with unresolved D. CDR3 size: 13 residues. V gave up 0 bases and J gave up 4 bases, with 7 bases separating them. Germline assignment: CDR1 SGHNT and CDR2 YYREEE (reference sequence). The CDR3 bases are TGTGCCAGCAGCTTGGAAACAGCCTATGGCTACACCTTC. It codes for CASSLETAYGYTF.

J is TRBJ2-2 and V is TRBV18; D not resolved. This CDR3 is built from 15 residues. V shed 2 bases and J shed 2 bases, with 9 bases lying between them. Germline V gives CDR1 KGHSH, CDR2 LQKENI. This CDR3 reads CASSPGLLNTGELFF. DNA of the CDR3: TGTGCCAGCTCACCAGGGCTCCTCAACACCGGGGAGCTGTTTTTT.

The rearrangement links TRBV4-1 to TRBJ1-6, with 10 bases that match TRBD1. The V gene's germline CDR1 is MGHRA and CDR2 YSYEKL. V dropped 2 bases and J dropped 10; count of bases not matched to a gene: 11. This CDR3 has 17 amino acids. The CDR3 bases are TGCGCCAGCAGCCAAAACGCGGACAGGGGGGGAAGATCACCCCTCCACTTT. Translated, it gives CASSQNADRGGRSPLHF.